This T cell receptor (beta chain) appears in the sequencing data of a study of cytomegalovirus exposure and HLA in healthy donors. PCR amplification relied on 60 Vbeta primers (plus 13 Jbeta primers). Only in-frame clones appear in the TCRdb table, and some are missing; sequencing was by immunoSEQ multiplex PCR. This table holds roughly 180,000 clones, 84% found once. Everyone who donated was a healthy bone marrow donor. Sequencing was done on a sample of PBMCs. This TCR was sampled from a man aged 30-40 years in good health and CMV-seronegative.

CDR3 sequence: CASSGRSGSSYEQYF. CDR3 nucleotides: TGTGCCAGCAGTGGACGGAGCGGGAGCTCCTACGAGCAGTACTTC. This chain connects TRBV6-1 to TRBJ2-7, with TRBD2 matching 8 bases. Germline V gives CDR1 MNHNS, CDR2 SASEGT. Trimming took 4 bases from V and 0 from J; bases not matched to a gene: 5. This CDR3 spans 15 amino acids.